These 22 T cell receptor beta chains came from one sample sequenced in a study of CD8+ T cells in alopecia areata. Extracted RNA was reverse transcribed into cDNA, the sequencing template. Some clones are missing from TCRdb's copy, which holds only in-frame ones; the method was immunoSEQ multiplex PCR. There are roughly 99,000 clones in the sample; 65% to 85% occur only once, and roughly a quarter lies in the top ten. This sample's treatment: oral pan-JAK inhibitor, 5-10 mg twice daily. This sample comprised CD8+ T cells sorted from blood, obtained at week 24, from a patient treated with tofacitinib. The source of these receptors is a human donor with alopecia areata.

This chain joins TRBV7-9 and TRBJ2-5; D may be TRBD1 (6 bases). The germline V and J ends were trimmed by 1 base and 9 bases, with 12 bases remaining between them. The germline gives CDR1 SEHNR, CDR2 FQNEAQ (reference sequence). The CDR3 length is 13 residues. The CDR3 DNA reads as TGTGCCAGCAGCTTAGAAGGGCCAGGGGCCCAGTACTTC. Its translation: CASSLEGPGAQYF.

V is TRBV19 and J is TRBJ1-6; the D is unclear. This CDR3 is built from 11 residues. Trimming took off 6 bases at V and 15 bases at J, with 12 bases between the two ends. Germline CDR1 reads LNHDA; CDR2 reads SQIVND (reference sequence). The CDR3 nucleotides are TGTGCCAGTAGACAAGGAGTAGGCCTCCACTTT. It codes for CASRQGVGLHF.

The rearrangement links TRBV29-1 to TRBJ1-2; TRBD1 matches 9 bases. The CDR3 totals 15 residues. J lost 7 bases, V lost 3 bases, and 12 bases had no gene match. Germline CDR1 is SQVTM and CDR2 is ANQGSEA. The CDR3 is CSVDSGQGLTSGYTF. The CDR3 DNA sequence: TGCAGCGTTGATAGTGGACAGGGGTTAACTAGTGGCTACACCTTC.

The genes are TRBV30 and TRBJ2-7; D tentatively fits TRBD1 or TRBD2 (5 bases each). Per germline, CDR1 GTSNPN and CDR2 SVGIG (reference sequence). Between the trimmed V and J ends, which lost 2 bases and 3 bases, there was a span of 11 bases. This CDR3 comprises 13 residues. The CDR3, as DNA: TGTGCCTGGAGTCCGGGACGGTTCTACGAGCAGTACTTC. It yields the protein CAWSPGRFYEQYF.

This clone was seen a single time. The chain has TRBV7-8 and TRBJ2-1; D ambiguous. The germline V gene has CDR1 SGHVS and CDR2 FQNEAQ. Trimming left V 2 bases short and J 1 base short, with 9 bases between. CDR3 length equals 15 residues. The CDR3 region has the DNA TGTGCCAGCAGCTTACCCGACCGGTCCTACAATGAGCAGTTCTTC. It encodes CASSLPDRSYNEQFF.

V is TRBV4-1 and J is TRBJ2-7; D uncertain. Germline CDR1 and CDR2: MGHRA and YSYEKL. The V gene lost 0 bases and the J gene lost 3 bases, with 6 bases spanning the gap. The CDR3 spans 13 residues. The CDR3 nucleotides read TGCGCCAGCAGCCAAGATTTGGGCTACGAGCAGTACTTC. It encodes CASSQDLGYEQYF.

This rearrangement joins TRBV6-4 to TRBJ2-1; TRBD2 might be the D (6 bases). The CDR3 loop spans 15 amino acids. V lost 1 base and J 7 bases, leaving 14 bases between the germline ends. Germline V gene sequence: CDR1 MRHNA, CDR2 SNTAGT. The CDR3 sequence: CASSDWGVGQNEQFF. The CDR3 nucleotides are TGTGCCAGCAGTGACTGGGGGGTAGGTCAAAATGAGCAGTTCTTC.

Only a few counts were recorded for this clone. The chain is built from TRBV27 and TRBJ2-1; 8 positions match TRBD2. CDR3 length equals 14 residues. Looked up from germline, CDR1 is MNHEY and CDR2 is SMNVEV (reference sequence). V lost 6 bases, J lost 5 bases, and 6 bases stayed unmatched. CDR3 sequence (DNA): TGTGCCAGCAGAGGGGGACTAGACGACAATGAGCAGTTCTTC. It is translated as CASRGGLDDNEQFF.

This sequence joins TRBV13 and TRBJ2-3; D is possibly TRBD2 (7 bases). The germline V and J ends were trimmed by 5 bases and 0 bases, with 18 bases remaining between them. The CDR3 totals 17 residues. Germline assignment: CDR1 PRHDT and CDR2 FYEKMQ (reference sequence). The CDR3 region has the DNA TGTGCCAGCAGCGAACGTCAAGCGGGACACAGCACAGATACGCAGTATTTT. As protein: CASSERQAGHSTDTQYF.

This chain connects TRBV19 to TRBJ1-1, with 9 bases aligning to TRBD1. The CDR3 is 14 amino acids. V trimming: 6 bases; J trimming: 2 bases; junction bases outside the gene matches: 4. Looked up from germline, CDR1 is LNHDA and CDR2 is SQIVND (reference sequence). The CDR3 DNA follows: TGTGCCAGTAGGGCGACAGGGGGAAACACTGAAGCTTTCTTT. It codes for CASRATGGNTEAFF.

A remark on this clone: An end of the junction differs from the germline gene, which may be a read error. Within the sample, other DNA sequences also encode this same CDR3. The chain recombines TRBV13 with TRBJ1-5, with TRBD1 matching over 7 bases. Germline loops: CDR1 PRHDT, CDR2 FYEKMQ (reference sequence). This CDR3 spans 14 amino acids. The CDR3 sequence is CASSFGQANQPQHF. The CDR3, as DNA: TGTGCCAGCAGCTTCGGACAGGCCAATCAGCCTCAGCATTTT. Using reference TRBV13 and TRBJ1-5 for the parts outside the CDR3, the full variable domain is AAGVIQSPRHLIKEKRETATLKCYPIPRHDTVYWYQQGPGQDPQFLISFYEKMQSDKGSIPDRFSAQQFSDYHSELNMSSLELGDSALYFCASSFGQANQPQHFGDGTRLSIL.

This chain connects TRBV19 to TRBJ2-2; D possibly uses TRBD1 or TRBD2 (5 bases each). Per germline, CDR1 LNHDA and CDR2 SQIVND (reference sequence). The ends were cut back, 6 bases at V and 7 bases at J, with 15 bases in the middle. The CDR3 is 14 amino acids. The DNA of the CDR3 is TGTGCCAGTAGAGCCCCTGGGGGACGCGGGGAGCTGTTTTTT. It translates to CASRAPGGRGELFF.

This chain joins TRBV13 and TRBJ2-7; possibly TRBD2 for D (6 bases). CDR3 size: 15 residues. CDR1 and CDR2 from the germline V gene are PRHDT and FYEKMQ (reference sequence). The V end lost 5 bases, the J end lost 3 bases, and 17 bases lay between the germline ends. The CDR3 protein is CASSLSGSGYYEQYF. The CDR3, as DNA: TGTGCCAGCAGCCTTTCGGGTAGCGGATACTACGAGCAGTACTTC.

Here the CDR3 DNA reads TGCAGCGCCCTCCTGGGAGATGGTGGCTACACCTTC. This gives the protein CSALLGDGGYTF. This chain connects TRBV29-1 to TRBJ1-2, with unresolved D. Germline-derived CDR1 and CDR2 are SQVTM and ANQGSEA. Trimming removed 7 bases at V and 7 bases at J, with 16 bases between. CDR3 length equals 12 residues.

The chain joins TRBV7-9 to TRBJ2-7; the D gene could be TRBD1 or TRBD2 (5 bases each). Germline V gene lookup returns CDR1 SEHNR and CDR2 FQNEAQ (reference sequence). Trimming took off 1 base at V and 4 bases at J, with 14 bases between the two ends. The CDR3 is 15 residues long. The CDR3 loop is CASSLVGSRGYEQYF. CDR3 nucleotides: TGTGCCAGCAGCTTAGTAGGGTCGAGGGGATACGAGCAGTACTTC.

The chain employs TRBV6-5 and TRBJ2-2; the match to TRBD2 covers 9 bases. The CDR3 has 15 amino acids. Trimming took 4 bases from V and 4 from J; bases not matched to a gene: 4. CDR1 is MNHEY and CDR2 is SVGAGI in the germline V gene. The CDR3 is CASSSLAGSTGELFF. Here the CDR3 DNA reads TGTGCCAGCAGTTCTCTAGCGGGGTCCACCGGGGAGCTGTTTTTT.

The sample holds one count of this clone. The chain uses TRBV7-9 and TRBJ2-5; TRBD2 matches at 15 bases. Germline trimming cut 5 bases from V and 4 bases from J; bases unmatched to any gene: 5. CDR1 SEHNR and CDR2 FQNEAQ come from the germline V gene (reference sequence). The CDR3 covers 16 residues. CDR3 sequence reads: CASSPGLAGGLETQYF. CDR3 sequence (DNA): TGTGCCAGCAGCCCGGGACTAGCGGGGGGATTAGAGACCCAGTACTTC.

CDR3 DNA: TGTGCCAGCAACGGGGGGAGCTACAATGAGCAGTTCTTC. It translates to CASNGGSYNEQFF. V usage is TRBV9 and J usage is TRBJ2-1, with TRBD2 identical over 7 bases. Germline V gives CDR1 SGDLS, CDR2 YYNGEE. This CDR3 spans 13 amino acids. With 6 bases clipped from V and 3 bases from J, the junction kept 3 bases outside the gene matches.

The V and J genes are TRBV5-1 and TRBJ2-6; D possibly matches TRBD1 or TRBD2 (5 bases each). This CDR3 comprises 19 residues. The germline V gene encodes CDR1 SGHRS and CDR2 YFSETQ. Trimming pared 0 bases from V and 1 base from J, leaving 17 bases between. The chain's CDR3 is CASSLAIGTGFSGANVLTF. DNA for the CDR3: TGCGCCAGCAGCTTGGCCATAGGGACGGGGTTTTCTGGGGCCAACGTCCTGACTTTC. The full variable domain, completed using reference TRBV5-1 and TRBJ2-6, is KAGVTQTPRYLIKTRGQQVTLSCSPISGHRSVSWYQQTPGQGLQFLFEYFSETQRNKGNFPGRFSGRQFSNSRSEMNVSTLELGDSALYLCASSLAIGTGFSGANVLTFGAGSRLTVL.

This rearrangement joins TRBV7-8 to TRBJ2-1, with 7 bases lining up with TRBD1. Germline assignment: CDR1 SGHVS and CDR2 FQNEAQ. The CDR3 is made up of 13 amino acids. Unmatched junction bases numbered 3, after V lost 4 bases and J lost 6 bases. The CDR3 DNA follows: TGTGCCAGCAGCTATGGGACAGCCAATGAGCAGTTCTTC. Its translation: CASSYGTANEQFF.

To note about this clone: Germline and junction disagree at one end, which may indicate a read error. J is TRBJ1-5 and V is TRBV6-1, with TRBD1 matching 10 bases. The CDR3 totals 14 residues. From germline, CDR1 is MNHNS and CDR2 SASEGT. The CDR3 sequence is CASSPDRGNQLQHF. For the CDR3, the DNA is TGTGCCAGCAGTCCGGACAGGGGGAATCAGCTCCAGCATTTT.

V usage is TRBV14 and J usage is TRBJ1-1; D gene unclear. The CDR3 length is 18 residues. Trimming removed 0 bases at V and 0 bases at J, with 17 bases between. The germline CDR1 and CDR2 sequences are SGHDN and FVKESK. The CDR3 here is CASSQDLWAGAMNTEAFF. CDR3 nucleotide sequence: TGTGCCAGCAGCCAAGATCTTTGGGCAGGTGCAATGAACACTGAAGCTTTCTTT.